This TCR beta chain was sequenced in a study of blood T cells in healthy people across ages. V was cut by 8 bases and J by 5 bases, with 18 bases left in between. The CDR3 spans 15 residues. Germline V CDR1 and CDR2: MNHEY, SMNVEV (reference sequence). Alongside a J-beta primer mix, a sample-barcoded 5' primer served in a second PCR lasting about 7 to 12 cycles. TCRdb recomputed calls from the 5' RACE reads with MiXCR, one row per CDR3 protein. The table lists about 770,000 distinct CDR3 sequences, around 42% of them singletons. Sample: blood. This TCR derives from a man in his sixties in good health. This chain uses TRBV27 with TRBJ1-4, with D maybe TRBD1 (5 bases). The CDR3 reads CASRPPQESNEKLFF. DNA of the CDR3: TGTGCCAGCCGCCCCCCACAGGAATCAAATGAAAAACTGTTTTTT.